The next 17 T cell receptor beta chains were all read from a single sample in a study of T cells in localized non-small cell lung cancer. Repertoires were generated with immunoSEQ multiplex PCR, while TCRdb's copy carries only in-frame clones and drops some. The sample lists over 1,000 clones; 25% to 30% were seen once. The sequences come from normal lung tissue next to the tumor, collected before any cancer treatment. All receptors derive from an older male donor with stage II squamous cell lung carcinoma.

This clone has a handful of counts. V usage is TRBV29-1 and J usage is TRBJ2-3; D remains ambiguous. Germline loops: CDR1 SQVTM, CDR2 ANQGSEA. This CDR3 is built from 13 residues. V lost 4 bases and J lost 1, with 9 bases in between. The CDR3 reads CSVAPRGTDTQYF. The CDR3 DNA reads TGCAGCGTTGCCCCCCGAGGCACAGATACGCAGTATTTT.

This clone was seen more than once but under ten times. V gene TRBV11-3 combines with J gene TRBJ2-1; 8 nucleotides align to TRBD1. CDR1 SGHNT and CDR2 YENEEA come from the germline V gene. This CDR3 is built from 15 residues. Trimming took 3 bases from V and 2 from J; bases not matched to a gene: 3. CDR3 region: CASSLEGQAYNEQFF. DNA for the CDR3: TGTGCCAGCAGCTTGGAGGGACAGGCCTACAATGAGCAGTTCTTC.

The chain has TRBV29-1 and TRBJ2-1; no clear D. Germline V gives CDR1 SQVTM, CDR2 ANQGSEA. The CDR3 contains 13 residues. V lost 1 base and J lost 6, with 10 bases in between. CDR3 DNA: TGCAGCGTTGAAGGTCTCGATAGCAATGAGCAGTTCTTC. This codes for CSVEGLDSNEQFF.

The V gene is TRBV7-4, the J gene TRBJ2-1; maybe TRBD2 (6 bases). The CDR3 is 15 residues long. Trimming left V 1 base short and J 2 bases short, with 9 bases between. The V gene's germline CDR1 is SGHVT and CDR2 SQSDAQ. The CDR3 here is CASSLGRGTYNEQFF. The CDR3 DNA sequence: TGTGCCAGCAGCTTAGGGCGGGGAACCTACAATGAGCAGTTCTTC.

The V and J genes are TRBV18 and TRBJ1-2, with D perhaps TRBD1 (5 bases). Germline V gives CDR1 KGHSH, CDR2 LQKENI. The CDR3 runs to 13 residues. V shed 5 bases and J shed 4 bases, with 11 bases lying between them. CDR3 coding DNA: TGTGCCAGCTCAGCCGGGGCGATCTATGGCTACACCTTC. It encodes CASSAGAIYGYTF.

This rearrangement joins TRBV6-8 to TRBJ2-3; maybe TRBD2 (6 bases). Germline assignment: CDR1 MNHGY and CDR2 SAAAGT. Trimming left V 7 bases short and J 6 bases short, with 14 bases between. The CDR3 spans 13 residues. CDR3 region: CASTKGRSDTQYF. The CDR3 nucleotides read TGTGCCAGCACGAAGGGGAGGAGCGATACGCAGTATTTT.

The chain has TRBV11-3 and TRBJ2-6; D is unclear. Trimming took 1 base from V and 4 from J, leaving 17 bases between them. In germline, CDR1 is SGHNT, CDR2 YENEEA. CDR3 length: 18 residues. CDR3 DNA sequence: TGTGCCAGCAGCTTAGGTGAGCCTCGGTGGTCCGGGGCCAACGTCCTGACTTTC. It codes for CASSLGEPRWSGANVLTF.

The J gene is TRBJ2-1, the V gene TRBV5-1; the match to TRBD2 covers 8 bases. V lost 1 base, J lost 6 bases, and 3 bases stayed unmatched. From germline, CDR1 is SGHRS and CDR2 YFSETQ. The CDR3 covers 14 residues. For the CDR3, the DNA is TGCGCCAGCAGCTTGACTAGCGGTGTCAATGAGCAGTTCTTC. Translated, it gives CASSLTSGVNEQFF.

Sample share makes this clone large (0.1 to 1%). The gene calls are TRBV11-3 and TRBJ1-3; TRBD1 matches at 10 bases. The ends lost 4 bases at V and 1 base at J; junction bases unmatched: 10. The CDR3 contains 18 residues. CDR1 and CDR2 (germline): SGHNT, YENEEA. Here the CDR3 reads CASSSVLGTGVSGNTIYF. The CDR3, as DNA: TGTGCCAGCAGCTCAGTTCTTGGGACAGGGGTTTCTGGAAACACCATATATTTT.

The rearrangement joins TRBV25-1 to TRBJ2-1; either TRBD1 or TRBD2 may supply D (5 bases each). CDR3 length: 17 residues. Germline V gene data show CDR1 as MGHDK and CDR2 as SYGVNS. Trimming cost V 3 bases and J 3 bases, with 18 bases left between them. For the CDR3, the DNA is TGTGCCAGCAGTGATGGGGACCCCTCCTACAACTACAATGAGCAGTTCTTC. This encodes CASSDGDPSYNYNEQFF.

This clone came up a few times. The chain couples TRBV25-1 to TRBJ1-1; 7 bases are shared with TRBD1. Trimming cost V 3 bases and J 1 base; bases outside gene matches: 8. From germline, CDR1 is MGHDK and CDR2 SYGVNS. This CDR3 contains 16 residues. CDR3 sequence reads: CASSDSLGTANTEAFF. The CDR3 DNA is TGTGCCAGCAGTGATTCCCTCGGGACAGCGAACACTGAAGCTTTCTTT.

The chain links TRBV23-1 to TRBJ2-3; D call uncertain. TRBV23-1 is reported as an ORF; its role is uncertain. This CDR3 comprises 13 residues. Trimming left V 7 bases short and J 2 bases short, with 10 bases between. The CDR3, as DNA: TGCGCCAGCACGCTTTGGCACACAGATACGCAGTATTTT. Residues: CASTLWHTDTQYF.

V gene TRBV18 combines with J gene TRBJ2-7; the D gene could be TRBD1 or TRBD2 (5 bases each). The V gene lost 4 bases and the J gene lost 3 bases, with 16 bases spanning the gap. CDR1 is KGHSH and CDR2 is LQKENI in the germline V gene. The length of the CDR3 is 15 residues. CDR3 nucleotides: TGTGCCAGCTCACTCCGGGACGTATACTACTACGAGCAGTACTTC. As protein: CASSLRDVYYYEQYF.

There are a few counts of this clone. CDR3 nucleotide sequence: TGCGCCAGGAACCCAGGGGGAGAGGGAACTGAAGCTTTCTTT. The encoded protein is CARNPGGEGTEAFF. The chain carries TRBV5-1 and TRBJ1-1; 7 bases are shared with TRBD1. The germline CDR1 and CDR2 sequences are SGHRS and YFSETQ. The CDR3 is 14 residues long. The trim removed 8 bases at V and 5 bases at J, leaving 12 bases unmatched.

This chain links TRBV1 with TRBJ1-1; the D call in the table, TRBD1, was not verified against the DNA. TRBV1 is reported as a pseudogene. This CDR3 is 15 amino acids long. The CDR3 here is CASSQESGRGPEAFF. In DNA form, the CDR3 reads TGCGCCAGCAGCCAAGAGTCTGGAAGGGGGCCTGAAGCTTTCTTT.

The sample holds a few counts of this clone. The genes are TRBV19 and TRBJ2-2; weak D call: TRBD2 (6 bases). The V gene's germline CDR1 is LNHDA and CDR2 SQIVND (reference sequence). There are 15 residues in the CDR3. V shed 1 base and J shed 5 bases, with 11 bases lying between them. The CDR3 protein is CASSIAGVSTGELFF. The CDR3 region has the DNA TGTGCCAGTAGTATAGCGGGAGTTAGTACCGGGGAGCTGTTTTTT.

This clone occurred a few times. This chain connects TRBV11-3 to TRBJ2-1; D is unresolved. The CDR3 runs 16 residues. The germline V and J ends were trimmed by 5 bases and 0 bases, with 14 bases remaining between them. The germline V gene has CDR1 SGHNT and CDR2 YENEEA. The CDR3 loop is CASSKQNAYSYNEQFF. The CDR3 nucleotides read TGTGCCAGCAGCAAACAGAATGCTTACTCCTACAATGAGCAGTTCTTC.